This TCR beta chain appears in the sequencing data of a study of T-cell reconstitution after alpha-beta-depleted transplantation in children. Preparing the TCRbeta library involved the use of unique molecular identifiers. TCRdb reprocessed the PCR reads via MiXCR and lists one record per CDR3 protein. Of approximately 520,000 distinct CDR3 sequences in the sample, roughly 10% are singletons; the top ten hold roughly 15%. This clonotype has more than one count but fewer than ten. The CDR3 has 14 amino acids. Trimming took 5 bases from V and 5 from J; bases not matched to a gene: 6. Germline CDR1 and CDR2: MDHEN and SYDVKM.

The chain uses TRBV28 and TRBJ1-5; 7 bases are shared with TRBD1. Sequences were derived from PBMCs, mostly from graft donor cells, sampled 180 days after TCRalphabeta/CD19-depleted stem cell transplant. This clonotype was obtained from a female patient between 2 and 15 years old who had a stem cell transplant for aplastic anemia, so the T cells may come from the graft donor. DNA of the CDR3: TGTGCCAGCAGTGGGAGGACAGGCCATCAGCCCCAGCATTTT. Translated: CASSGRTGHQPQHF.